This record looks at one T cell receptor (beta chain) sequence and its context. What it binds is not known. The repertoire was sequenced with immunoSEQ multiplex PCR; TCRdb's copy has only in-frame clones and lacks some. The sample records 30,000 to 40,000 clones, approximately 65% being singletons. This entry belongs to a study of monozygotic twins with cystic fibrosis. Study overall: Three micrograms of fragmented DNA underwent roughly 15 PCR cycles for library preparation.

Study-level points and caveats: Monozygotic CF twins shared more identical nucleotide clonotypes than unrelated patients. Co-twins had the most similar V usage for 13 of 16 pairs, J for 8.

In germline, CDR1 is LNHNV, CDR2 YYDKDF (reference sequence). The length of the CDR3 is 14 residues. With 8 bases removed from V and 2 bases from J, the gap between germline ends came to 13 bases. Sequenced: blood. This receptor was taken from a girl aged 5-17 years with cystic fibrosis. V usage is TRBV15 and J usage is TRBJ1-3, with no clear D. CDR3 sequence: CATSTRQPGNTIYF. The CDR3 DNA follows: TGTGCCACCTCAACCCGACAACCTGGAAACACCATATATTTT. The full variable domain, with the rest looked up from reference TRBV15 and TRBJ1-3, is DAMVIQNPRYQVTQFGKPVTLSCSQTLNHNVMYWYQQKSSQAPKLLFHYYDKDFNNEADTPDNFQSRRPNTSFCFLDIRSPGLGDTAMYLCATSTRQPGNTIYFGEGSWLTVV.